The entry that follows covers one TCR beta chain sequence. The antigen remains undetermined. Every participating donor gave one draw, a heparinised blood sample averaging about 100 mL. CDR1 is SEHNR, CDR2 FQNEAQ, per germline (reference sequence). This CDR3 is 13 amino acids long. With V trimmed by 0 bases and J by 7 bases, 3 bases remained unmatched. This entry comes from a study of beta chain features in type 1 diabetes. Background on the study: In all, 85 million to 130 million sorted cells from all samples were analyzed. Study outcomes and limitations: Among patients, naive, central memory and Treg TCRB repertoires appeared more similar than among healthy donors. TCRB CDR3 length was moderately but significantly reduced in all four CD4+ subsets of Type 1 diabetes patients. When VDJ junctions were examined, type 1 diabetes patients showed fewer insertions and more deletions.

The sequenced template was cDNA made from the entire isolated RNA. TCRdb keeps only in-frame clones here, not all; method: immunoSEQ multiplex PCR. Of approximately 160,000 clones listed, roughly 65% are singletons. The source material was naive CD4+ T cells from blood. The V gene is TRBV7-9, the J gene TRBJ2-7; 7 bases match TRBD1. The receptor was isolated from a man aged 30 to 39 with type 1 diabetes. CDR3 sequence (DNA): TGTGCCAGCAGCTTAGCGGGACAGAAGGAGCAGTACTTC. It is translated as CASSLAGQKEQYF.